These 10 T cell receptor beta chains share one sample of origin, sequenced in a study of regulatory T cells in long-lasting Graves disease. As to time point: persistent/refractory GD, antithyroid drugs over 5 years with positive TRAb. PBMC-extracted RNA yielded the TCR library. iRepertoire HTBI primers and Arm-PCR of CDR3 regions built TCR beta libraries. TCRdb re-called the multiplex PCR reads through MiXCR, storing one row per CDR3 protein. The table records some 420,000 distinct CDR3 sequences, less than 25% of them present only once. The sample in question was peripheral blood mononuclear cells (PBMCs), obtained when the disease was refractory, from a patient treated with antithyroid drugs. The receptors come from a female donor with Graves disease.

The chain links TRBV7-3 to TRBJ1-6; maybe TRBD1 (6 bases). The CDR3 contains 15 residues. The V gene lost 2 bases and the J gene lost 10 bases, with 15 bases spanning the gap. Looked up from germline, CDR1 is SGHTA and CDR2 is FQGTGA. The CDR3 bases are TGTGCCAGCAGCTTAGGGCAGGGGTCTCCATCACCCCTCCACTTT. Translated: CASSLGQGSPSPLHF. Supplemented by reference TRBV7-3 and TRBJ1-6, the full variable domain reads GAGVSQTPSNKVTEKGKYVELRCDPISGHTALYWYRQSLGQGPEFLIYFQGTGAADDSGLPNDRFFAVRPEGSVSTLKIQRTERGDSAVYLCASSLGQGSPSPLHFGNGTRLTVT.

Ten or more counts support this clonotype. The chain joins TRBV6-1 to TRBJ1-1, with D perhaps matching TRBD1 (5 bases). Trimming pared 5 bases from V and 4 bases from J, leaving 14 bases between. The CDR3 has 14 amino acids. Per germline, CDR1 MNHNS and CDR2 SASEGT. The DNA for the CDR3 is TGTGCCAGCAGTCTCCAGGACGGGGCCACTGAAGCTTTCTTT. Translation gives CASSLQDGATEAFF.

This clonotype has ten or more counts. J is TRBJ2-5 and V is TRBV12-3 or TRBV12-4, with D tentatively TRBD1 or TRBD2 (5 bases each). V lost 4 bases to trimming and J lost 5 bases, with 23 bases between them. There are 17 residues in the CDR3. This CDR3 is CASSSPPGTTGQETQYF. DNA for the CDR3: TGTGCCAGCAGTTCGCCTCCCGGGACCACGGGTCAGGAGACCCAGTACTTC.

This clonotype was counted a few times. A much larger clone differs from this one at a single base, so this may be a read error. The chain uses TRBV6-5 and TRBJ2-7, with 8 bases fitting TRBD1. V dropped 0 bases and J dropped 6; count of bases not matched to a gene: 10. The V gene's germline CDR1 is MNHEY and CDR2 SVGAGI. This CDR3 contains 16 residues. This CDR3 is CASSYSAGTGEGEQYF. The CDR3 nucleotides are TGTGCCAGCAGTTACTCTGCCGGGACAGGAGAGGGCGAGCAGTACTTC.

Turning to this clonotype: With a much larger clone just one base away, this may be a read error. The genes are TRBV6-2 or TRBV6-3 and TRBJ1-5; the D gene is possibly TRBD1 (6 bases). The CDR3 is 14 amino acids. CDR1 and CDR2 from the germline V gene are MNHEY and SVGEGT. Trimming stripped 7 bases from V and 5 bases from J, with 15 bases between. The CDR3 sequence: CASTLQGPHQPQHF. In nucleotides, the CDR3 is TGTGCCAGCACCCTACAGGGACCTCATCAGCCCCAGCATTTT.

This clonotype has a count of ten or more. V usage is TRBV7-8 and J usage is TRBJ2-7, with 11 positions matching TRBD2. Trimming removed 4 bases from V and 4 bases from J; junction bases left unmatched: 15. CDR1 is SGHVS, CDR2 FQNEAQ, per germline. The CDR3 extends over 18 amino acids. CDR3 sequence (DNA): TGTGCCAGCAGCTCCCGCCGCCTAGCGGGGGGTTCTGTTTACGAGCAGTACTTC. It yields the protein CASSSRRLAGGSVYEQYF.

On this clonotype itself: This sequence is one base from a far larger clone and is likely a read error. This rearrangement joins TRBV6-2 or TRBV6-3 to TRBJ2-4; tentative D call: TRBD1 (6 bases). The CDR3 totals 16 residues. The V gene's germline CDR1 is MNHEY and CDR2 SVGEGT. The CDR3 region is CASSYGQNLAKNVQYF. The CDR3 bases are TGTGCCAGCAGTTACGGACAGAACCTAGCCAAAAACGTTCAGTACTTC.

This clonotype occurred many times. The J gene is TRBJ2-5, the V gene TRBV12-3 or TRBV12-4; D unresolved. V lost 6 bases and J 1 base, leaving 6 bases between the germline ends. The length of the CDR3 is 12 residues. CDR3 coding DNA: TGTGCCAGCAGCAAATTCCAAGAGACCCAGTACTTC. It yields the protein CASSKFQETQYF.

This clonotype has at least ten counts. The V gene is TRBV28, the J gene TRBJ1-2; D is ambiguous. Germline CDR1 and CDR2: MDHEN and SYDVKM. The germline V and J ends were trimmed by 11 bases and 6 bases, with 16 bases remaining between them. The CDR3 runs 12 residues. DNA for the CDR3: TGTGCCTCCAAGGAGGATTTGGATGGCTACACCTTC. It specifies CASKEDLDGYTF.

In this sample, this clonotype turned up a few times. The chain uses TRBV30 and TRBJ1-2; D is unclear. The ends were cut back, 1 base at V and 7 bases at J, with 13 bases in the middle. Looked up from germline, CDR1 is GTSNPN and CDR2 is SVGIG (reference sequence). CDR3 size: 13 residues. CDR3 in amino acids: CAWSETRALGYTF. CDR3 nucleotide sequence: TGTGCCTGGAGTGAGACCCGGGCACTTGGCTACACCTTC.